This T cell receptor (beta chain) was captured in a study of blood T cell repertoires in COVID-19. While infection was still active, Seattle patients were enrolled and then followed longitudinally. Libraries were prepared by immunoSEQ multiplex PCR; TCRdb keeps only in-frame clonotypes and omits some of them. The sample consists of fewer than 650,000 clones, approximately 91% of them appearing once. Germline loops: CDR1 SGHAT, CDR2 FQNNGV. The CDR3 totals 18 residues. V lost 6 bases and J lost 2; bases outside the gene matches: 17. This sequence originates from a woman aged 45 to 65 with COVID-19, enrolled during active disease. The sequenced sample was peripheral blood. J is TRBJ2-5 and V is TRBV11-2, with 8 bases identical to TRBD2. The CDR3 coding sequence is TGTGCCAGCAGATCCGGTGGCGGGGGGATTGCTACGCAAGAGACCCAGTACTTC. Residues: CASRSGGGGIATQETQYF.